What follows are 15 T cell receptor beta chains derived from one specimen sequenced in a study of T cell changes during pregnancy in multiple sclerosis. Assay: immunoSEQ multiplex PCR; the TCRdb copy retains only in-frame clones and omits some. The sample holds around 95,000 clones; over 85% are singletons and the top ten take around 1.8%. The sequences come from peripheral blood, collected after pregnancy. These receptors came from a female donor in good health, enrolled as a control in a pregnancy study.

The chain carries TRBV27 and TRBJ2-1, with D possibly being TRBD1 (6 bases). Trimming took 5 bases from V and 8 from J, leaving 13 bases between them. CDR1 and CDR2 (germline): MNHEY, SMNVEV (reference sequence). The CDR3 runs to 13 residues. CDR3 sequence (DNA): TGTGCCAGCAGTCCCACAGGGATCTATGAGCAGTTCTTC. The encoded protein is CASSPTGIYEQFF.

This sequence joins TRBV19 and TRBJ2-2, with D maybe TRBD2 (6 bases). Deletions cut 5 bases from V and 6 bases from J, with 7 bases between. The CDR3 runs to 12 residues. Looked up from germline, CDR1 is LNHDA and CDR2 is SQIVND (reference sequence). Written as DNA, the CDR3 is TGTGCCAGTAGTTGGGGGGCCGGGGAGCTGTTTTTT. As protein: CASSWGAGELFF.

This chain links TRBV5-1 with TRBJ2-4, with D perhaps TRBD1 (5 bases). This CDR3 has 16 amino acids. V shed 0 bases and J shed 8 bases, with 18 bases lying between them. Germline V gene sequence: CDR1 SGHRS, CDR2 YFSETQ. The CDR3 coding sequence is TGCGCCAGCAGCTTGGCTCAGGGTGGCTTTCTGGACATTCAGTACTTC. This gives the protein CASSLAQGGFLDIQYF.

The J gene is TRBJ2-7, the V gene TRBV19; TRBD1 matches 10 bases. CDR3 length: 15 amino acids. V shed 6 bases, J shed 7 bases, and the junction held 12 bases outside the gene matches. The germline V gene encodes CDR1 LNHDA and CDR2 SQIVND (reference sequence). The CDR3 coding sequence is TGTGCCAGTAGACAGGATCGCGGGACAGGGGTGGAGCAGTACTTC. Protein: CASRQDRGTGVEQYF.

The genes are TRBV27 and TRBJ1-2; TRBD1 aligns across 9 bases. CDR1 is MNHEY and CDR2 is SMNVEV in the germline V gene (reference sequence). V was clipped by 4 bases and J by 3 bases; unmatched bases: 6. The CDR3 runs 15 residues. Here the CDR3 DNA reads TGTGCCAGCAGTTCTCCGGGACAGGGTGACTATGGCTACACCTTC. Translated, it gives CASSSPGQGDYGYTF.

V gene TRBV15 combines with J gene TRBJ1-4; possibly TRBD1 for D (5 bases). The CDR3 sequence is 16 residues long. Trimming stripped 3 bases from V and 4 bases from J, with 15 bases between. From germline, CDR1 is LNHNV and CDR2 YYDKDF (reference sequence). CDR3 coding DNA: TGTGCCACCAGCAGGTCTAGGGGAGGCGTTAATGAAAAACTGTTTTTT. It yields the protein CATSRSRGGVNEKLFF.

The rearrangement uses TRBV7-6 and TRBJ2-1; possible D gene TRBD2, 6 bases. With 1 base removed from V and 9 bases from J, the gap between germline ends came to 19 bases. Germline-derived CDR1 and CDR2 are SGHVS and FNYEAQ. There are 16 residues in the CDR3. The CDR3 bases are TGTGCCAGCAGCTTAGACACTAGGAGGGGTACGGGTGAGCAGTTCTTC. This translates into CASSLDTRRGTGEQFF.

The chain has TRBV2 and TRBJ2-1; 11 nucleotides line up with TRBD2. Germline V gives CDR1 SNHLY, CDR2 FYNNEI. Trimming took 10 bases from V and 7 from J; bases not matched to a gene: 6. The length of the CDR3 is 13 residues. The CDR3 nucleotides read TGTGCCAATGAGACTAGCGGGATTAATGAGCAGTTCTTC. Protein: CANETSGINEQFF.

This clone was recorded only once. This chain links TRBV28 with TRBJ2-6; D uncertain. The CDR3 sequence is 18 residues long. From germline, CDR1 is MDHEN and CDR2 SYDVKM. V shed 0 bases and J shed 1 base, with 13 bases lying between them. The CDR3 DNA follows: TGTGCCAGCAGTTTATGTAAGCCTTATTGGTCTGGGGCCAACGTCCTGACTTTC. Its protein product is CASSLCKPYWSGANVLTF.

The J gene is TRBJ2-3, the V gene TRBV7-9; TRBD2 matches 14 bases. V dropped 2 bases and J dropped 5; count of bases not matched to a gene: 12. CDR1 SEHNR and CDR2 FQNEAQ come from the germline V gene (reference sequence). There are 19 residues in the CDR3. In DNA form, the CDR3 reads TGTGCCAGCAGCTTATCACCGAAGGGACTAGCGGGAGTGGGAGATACGCAGTATTTT. Translating gives CASSLSPKGLAGVGDTQYF. Looking up the rest from reference TRBV7-9 and TRBJ2-3 gives the full variable domain: DTGVSQNPRHKITKRGQNVTFRCDPISEHNRLYWYRQTLGQGPEFLTYFQNEAQLEKSRLLSDRFSAERPKGSFSTLEIQRTEQGDSAMYLCASSLSPKGLAGVGDTQYFGPGTRLTVL.

The rearrangement joins TRBV7-2 to TRBJ2-5; 10 nucleotides match TRBD1. The CDR3 extends over 15 amino acids. V lost 7 bases and J lost 2; bases outside the gene matches: 7. Germline lookup yields CDR1 SGHTA and CDR2 FQGNSA. CDR3 DNA: TGTGCCAGCACCTTCGACAGGGGGCGGCAAGAGACCCAGTACTTC. It yields the protein CASTFDRGRQETQYF.

This rearrangement joins TRBV2 to TRBJ1-4; D remains ambiguous. The length of the CDR3 is 15 residues. Germline lookup yields CDR1 SNHLY and CDR2 FYNNEI. The V and J ends lost 3 bases and 10 bases respectively, with 18 bases between them. The CDR3 here is CASSEGRAAAGKLFF. The CDR3 DNA sequence: TGTGCCAGCAGTGAGGGGAGGGCTGCGGCGGGAAAACTGTTTTTT.

The chain uses TRBV14 and TRBJ2-3; 7 bases match TRBD2. Trimming at V came to 0 bases and at J to 0 bases, leaving 3 bases not matched to a gene. This CDR3 has 16 amino acids. Germline CDR1 is SGHDN and CDR2 is FVKESK. The CDR3 reads CASSQEGTISTDTQYF. CDR3 coding DNA: TGTGCCAGCAGCCAAGAAGGGACTATCAGCACAGATACGCAGTATTTT.

V usage is TRBV27 and J usage is TRBJ2-1; TRBD1 aligns across 9 bases. Looked up from germline, CDR1 is MNHEY and CDR2 is SMNVEV (reference sequence). The CDR3 covers 16 residues. J was trimmed by 8 bases and V by 3 bases; bases with no gene match: 11. CDR3: CASSFEGTGIMDEQFF. CDR3 DNA: TGTGCCAGCAGTTTTGAGGGGACAGGGATTATGGATGAGCAGTTCTTC.

The chain recombines TRBV5-4 with TRBJ2-5; D remains unclear. CDR3 length equals 12 residues. Trimming cost V 4 bases and J 5 bases, with 9 bases left between them. Germline V CDR1 and CDR2: SGHNT, YYREEE (reference sequence). CDR3 in DNA: TGTGCCAGCAGCGCCACCGGGGAGACCCAGTACTTC. Protein product: CASSATGETQYF.